This entry is about one T cell receptor beta chain. Its cognate antigen is unknown. Patients sequenced had flow cytometry evidence of CD8+CD57+ cell expansion. The study sampled blood from patients who had received no therapy. This specimen comes from a study of CD8+CD57+ T cells in acquired aplastic anemia. TCR beta VDJ and CDR3 profiles were obtained from a genomic DNA template. TCRdb re-analysed the reads in MiXCR, keeping a single row per CDR3 protein. The profile covers some 160,000 distinct CDR3 sequences, with around 50% appearing a single time and approximately 3% taken by the ten largest. Whole-study results and caveats: Found in both controls and patients were around 29 CD8+ CDR3 sequences.

The clonotype comes from a human donor with aplastic anemia. Sequenced sample: sorted CD4+, CD8+, or CD8+CD57+ T cells (not recorded which) from PBMCs.

The DNA for the CDR3 is TGTGCCAGCAGGACACAGGGCTTTAATTCACCCCTCCACTTT. This sequence encodes CASRTQGFNSPLHF. The chain links TRBV2 to TRBJ1-6; possible D gene TRBD1, 6 bases. The germline V and J ends were trimmed by 6 bases and 6 bases, with 12 bases remaining between them. The length of the CDR3 is 14 residues. Germline V gene lookup returns CDR1 SNHLY and CDR2 FYNNEI. The variable domain in full, completed from reference TRBV2 and TRBJ1-6, reads EPEVTQTPSHQVTQMGQEVILRCVPISNHLYFYWYRQILGQKVEFLVSFYNNEISEKSEIFDDQFSVERPDGSNFTLKIRSTKLEDSAMYFCASRTQGFNSPLHFGNGTRLTVT.